The next 9 T cell receptor beta chains were all read from a single sample in a study of response to subunit inactivated influenza vaccine. TCRdb processed the RT-PCR reads anew with MiXCR; each CDR3 protein has one entry. This repertoire shows under 850,000 distinct CDR3 sequences, around a sixth found once; its top ten account for approximately 11%. This specimen was PBMCs from blood, taken around 5 days after vaccination. These TCRs come from a man aged 45 to 65 who received an inactivated influenza vaccine.

This clonotype was counted between two and nine times. The chain recombines TRBV12-3 or TRBV12-4 with TRBJ2-1, with D perhaps matching TRBD2 (6 bases). The ends were cut back, 6 bases at V and 8 bases at J, with 14 bases in the middle. This CDR3 spans 13 amino acids. CDR3 loop: CASRRGRTDEQFF. CDR3 DNA: TGTGCCAGCAGACGGGGGAGGACGGATGAGCAGTTCTTC.

The chain is built from TRBV7-9 and TRBJ2-7; TRBD1 agrees at 10 bases. CDR1 and CDR2 (germline): SEHNR, FQNEAQ (reference sequence). The CDR3 runs 14 residues. V was pared by 8 bases and J by 4 bases, with 8 bases of the junction left unmatched. The CDR3 sequence: CASSIGTGDYEQYF. The CDR3 DNA reads TGTGCCAGCTCGATTGGGACAGGGGATTACGAGCAGTACTTC.

The rearrangement joins TRBV10-3 to TRBJ1-6; D call uncertain. This CDR3 spans 13 amino acids. CDR1 is ENHRY and CDR2 is SYGVKD in the germline V gene. V was shortened by 2 bases and J by 4 bases, with 3 bases between the two germline ends. CDR3 loop: CAISEEYNSPLHF. The CDR3 DNA reads TGTGCCATCAGTGAGGAGTATAATTCACCCCTCCACTTT.

The rearrangement links TRBV15 to TRBJ2-6; D not certain. Germline V gene data show CDR1 as LNHNV and CDR2 as YYDKDF (reference sequence). There are 16 residues in the CDR3. Trimming removed 1 base at V and 2 bases at J, with 9 bases between. The CDR3 loop reads CATSRAAIPGANVLTF. CDR3 sequence (DNA): TGTGCCACCAGCAGAGCAGCCATCCCTGGGGCCAACGTCCTGACTTTC.

A few counts support this clonotype. The V call is TRBV28, the J call TRBJ2-3; TRBD2 aligns across 12 bases. The CDR3 loop spans 17 amino acids. V lost 4 bases and J lost 1; bases outside the gene matches: 6. Germline assignment: CDR1 MDHEN and CDR2 SYDVKM. The CDR3 sequence is CASSSLAGGPGTDTQYF. CDR3 coding DNA: TGTGCCAGCAGTTCTCTAGCGGGGGGGCCGGGCACAGATACGCAGTATTTT.

This clonotype was recorded once. V and J are TRBV10-2 and TRBJ1-2; tentatively, D is TRBD1 (6 bases). Germline CDR1 and CDR2: WSHSY and SAAADI. This CDR3 contains 15 residues. V lost 4 bases, J lost 2 bases, and 14 bases lay in between. The CDR3 DNA reads TGCGCCAGCAGTGCCCAGGGGACGAGAAACTATGGCTACACCTTC. Translation gives CASSAQGTRNYGYTF.

This clonotype was recorded at least ten times. The chain links TRBV29-1 to TRBJ2-5; D ambiguous. CDR3 length: 13 amino acids. Deletions cut 5 bases from V and 2 bases from J, with 12 bases between. Germline-derived CDR1 and CDR2 are SQVTM and ANQGSEA. In DNA, the CDR3 is TGCAGCGTTCGGAGTAGGTCACAAGAGACCCAGTACTTC. Translation gives CSVRSRSQETQYF.

This clonotype was observed a few times. J is TRBJ2-7 and V is TRBV25-1; possible D gene TRBD2, 5 bases. The length of the CDR3 is 16 residues. Per germline, CDR1 MGHDK and CDR2 SYGVNS. The V end was cut by 0 bases, the J end by 3 bases, with 15 bases between. The CDR3 is CASSEYASGSLYEQYF. The CDR3 DNA is TGTGCCAGCAGTGAATACGCTTCGGGGAGTCTCTACGAGCAGTACTTC.

The CDR3 here is CSARPNRDRAQETQYF. DNA of the CDR3: TGCAGTGCTAGACCCAACCGGGACAGGGCCCAAGAGACCCAGTACTTC. The V call is TRBV20-1, the J call TRBJ2-5; the match to TRBD1 covers 9 bases. Germline loops: CDR1 DFQATT, CDR2 SNEGSKA (reference sequence). V was clipped by 2 bases and J by 1 base; unmatched bases: 8. The CDR3 runs 16 residues.